These 2 T cell receptor beta chains share one sample of origin, sequenced in a study of shared clonotypes between healthy human individuals. Clones were sequenced by immunoSEQ multiplex PCR, and TCRdb holds only the in-frame ones, with some missing. This table holds over 1.5 million clones, roughly 98% found once. Sequencing was performed on naive CD4+ T cells sorted from blood. Subset in this sample: CD45RA+ positively selected. The receptors derive from a man aged 25 to 40 in good health.

This clone was detected once. The V gene is TRBV5-4, the J gene TRBJ2-2; 9 bases are a match to TRBD1. CDR1 is SGHNT and CDR2 is YYREEE in the germline V gene (reference sequence). Trimming took 5 bases from V and 9 from J; bases not matched to a gene: 8. This CDR3 has 14 residues. As DNA, the CDR3 is TGTGCCAGCAGAGAGACAGGGGGAGCTCGGGAGCTGTTTTTT. Encoded protein: CASRETGGARELFF.

V is TRBV2 and J is TRBJ2-5; 12 nucleotides match TRBD1. CDR1 SNHLY and CDR2 FYNNEI come from the germline V gene. The length of the CDR3 is 17 residues. After removal of 5 bases from V and 5 bases from J, the junction contained 12 bases not matched to a gene. In DNA form, the CDR3 reads TGTGCCAGCAGTTACGACCCGGGACAGGGGGCGCCGGAGACCCAGTACTTC. The encoded protein is CASSYDPGQGAPETQYF.